The 14 T cell receptor beta chains presented below share a single source sample, sequenced in a study of blood T cell repertoires in COVID-19. Clones were sequenced by immunoSEQ multiplex PCR, and TCRdb holds only the in-frame ones, with some missing. The sample lists some 71,000 clones; 84% were seen once. The source material was peripheral blood. These receptors were obtained from a middle-aged man with COVID-19, enrolled during active disease.

This clone was detected only once. The V gene is TRBV29-1, the J gene TRBJ1-2, with TRBD1 identical over 8 bases. V lost 4 bases, J lost 4 bases, and 2 bases stayed unmatched. The CDR3 runs to 12 residues. Germline assignment: CDR1 SQVTM and CDR2 ANQGSEA. The CDR3 protein is CSVVGQGYGYTF. In nucleotides, the CDR3 is TGCAGCGTTGTAGGACAGGGCTATGGCTACACCTTC.

V gene TRBV7-2 combines with J gene TRBJ2-3, with 12 bases identical to TRBD2. CDR1 and CDR2 (germline): SGHTA, FQGNSA. This CDR3 has 18 residues. J gave up 3 bases and V 1 base, and 8 bases lay outside the gene matches. Here the CDR3 DNA reads TGTGCCAGCAGCTTAGACCCGAGACTAGCGGGGGTGACAGATACGCAGTATTTT. Its protein is CASSLDPRLAGVTDTQYF.

The rearrangement joins TRBV6-5 to TRBJ2-7, with 8 bases matching TRBD2. CDR3 length equals 12 residues. V dropped 0 bases and J dropped 11; count of bases not matched to a gene: 3. Germline assignment: CDR1 MNHEY and CDR2 SVGAGI. The CDR3 DNA reads TGTGCCAGCAGTTACTCACCGGGGGGGGAGTACTTC. Protein product: CASSYSPGGEYF.

This clone was found a few times. The sample holds other DNA sequences that translate to the same CDR3. The chain couples TRBV14 to TRBJ1-2; no clear D gene. V lost 1 base, J lost 0 bases, and 9 bases lay in between. This CDR3 has 15 amino acids. Germline values: CDR1 SGHDN, CDR2 FVKESK. CDR3 coding DNA: TGTGCCAGCAGCCAAGTGGAAGGAGCTAACTATGGCTACACCTTC. Translation gives CASSQVEGANYGYTF.

The rearrangement joins TRBV4-1 to TRBJ2-3, with D perhaps TRBD2 (6 bases). In germline, CDR1 is MGHRA, CDR2 YSYEKL. The CDR3 loop spans 15 amino acids. The V and J ends lost 5 bases and 0 bases respectively, with 12 bases between them. The CDR3 DNA is TGCGCCAGCAGCGACGGGGGACCTAGCACAGATACGCAGTATTTT. Translated, it gives CASSDGGPSTDTQYF.

In DNA, the CDR3 is TGTGCCAGCAGTTTAAGAGAGGGCCCCTACAAAACAGCCGGGTGGACCCAGTACTTC. Its protein is CASSLREGPYKTAGWTQYF. The chain links TRBV7-9 to TRBJ2-5, with D possibly matching TRBD2 (5 bases). V was trimmed by 6 bases and J by 7 bases, leaving 33 bases between them. The CDR3 loop spans 19 amino acids. The germline gives CDR1 SEHNR, CDR2 FQNEAQ (reference sequence).

The chain employs TRBV5-1 and TRBJ1-3, with 7 nucleotides matching TRBD1. V was pared by 3 bases and J by 0 bases, with 3 bases of the junction left unmatched. CDR3 length equals 15 residues. Germline V gene lookup returns CDR1 SGHRS and CDR2 YFSETQ. The CDR3 DNA follows: TGCGCCAGCAGCTCCACAGGGGCCTCTGGAAACACCATATATTTT. This encodes CASSSTGASGNTIYF.

The chain has TRBV6-5 and TRBJ2-3, with 8 positions matching TRBD2. The trim removed 2 bases at V and 8 bases at J, leaving 9 bases unmatched. Germline loops: CDR1 MNHEY, CDR2 SVGAGI. This CDR3 comprises 15 residues. Here the CDR3 reads CASSYRPAGAGTQYF. CDR3 DNA sequence: TGTGCCAGCAGTTACCGACCAGCGGGGGCGGGTACGCAGTATTTT.

The genes are TRBV6-2 or TRBV6-3 and TRBJ1-6; D perhaps matches TRBD1 (6 bases). The germline V gene encodes CDR1 MNHEY and CDR2 SVGEGT. V lost 7 bases and J 1 base, leaving 17 bases between the germline ends. This CDR3 is 17 amino acids long. The CDR3 loop is CASNPLPQGSYNSPLHF. DNA of the CDR3: TGTGCCAGCAACCCCTTACCACAGGGATCCTATAATTCACCCCTCCACTTT.

The chain is built from TRBV10-1 and TRBJ2-4; 9 positions match TRBD1. Germline V gene lookup returns CDR1 WNHNN and CDR2 SYGVQD (reference sequence). The CDR3 extends over 17 amino acids. With V trimmed by 8 bases and J by 0 bases, 11 bases remained unmatched. The CDR3 DNA sequence: TGCGCCAGCCCCGGGACAGGGAGGAGGGTAGCCAAAAACATTCAGTACTTC. Protein sequence: CASPGTGRRVAKNIQYF.

V usage is TRBV6-2 or TRBV6-3 and J usage is TRBJ2-3; 14 bases map to TRBD2. The CDR3 contains 16 residues. V was pared by 5 bases and J by 4 bases, with 5 bases of the junction left unmatched. CDR1 MNHEY and CDR2 SVGEGT come from the germline V gene. CDR3 sequence reads: CASSRSTSGGADTQYF. Written as DNA, the CDR3 is TGTGCCAGCAGTCGTTCGACTAGCGGGGGGGCAGATACGCAGTATTTT.

The chain recombines TRBV2 with TRBJ1-1, with 7 bases that match TRBD1. Germline assignment: CDR1 SNHLY and CDR2 FYNNEI. The CDR3 extends over 15 amino acids. V shed 4 bases, J shed 4 bases, and the junction held 9 bases outside the gene matches. The CDR3 region has the DNA TGTGCCAGCAGTGGTAGACAGGGCCCGACCACTGAAGCTTTCTTT. Translation: CASSGRQGPTTEAFF.

The J gene is TRBJ1-1, the V gene TRBV6-1; TRBD1 matches at 7 bases. The junction had 6 bases not matched to a gene; V was cut back by 3 bases and J by 8 bases. Germline CDR1 MNHNS, CDR2 SASEGT. The CDR3 sequence is 13 residues long. DNA of the CDR3: TGTGCCAGCAGTGACCGGGACAGAAAGGAAGCTTTCTTT. Translated: CASSDRDRKEAFF.

The genes are TRBV29-1 and TRBJ2-1; 10 bases are a match to TRBD2. Germline V gene lookup returns CDR1 SQVTM and CDR2 ANQGSEA. After removal of 3 bases from V and 4 bases from J, the junction contained 6 bases not matched to a gene. The CDR3 runs 15 residues. DNA for the CDR3: TGCAGCGTTGATGGTAGCGGGGGGTTATACAATGAGCAGTTCTTC. It encodes CSVDGSGGLYNEQFF.